This entry lists 16 T cell receptor beta chains sequenced from one sample in a study of post-analysis software for immune sequencing data. No antigen is known for these receptors. Regarding the study as a whole: The study found TRBV5-6, TRBV5-1 and TRBV20-1 among four to six TRBV segments more frequent in patients than controls.

Incorporated into the TCR beta cDNA libraries were unique molecular identifiers, which served to reduce PCR and sequencing biases. MiXCR, applied by TCRdb to the PCR reads, yields one record per CDR3 protein. The table records 750,000 to 950,000 distinct CDR3 sequences, approximately 53% of them present only once. Sequenced material: blood. These receptors were collected from a girl aged 5-17 years with multiple sclerosis.

V is TRBV6-5 and J is TRBJ2-1; D is perhaps TRBD1 (5 bases). CDR3 length equals 13 residues. Germline loops: CDR1 MNHEY, CDR2 SVGAGI. V was cut by 6 bases and J by 4 bases, with 10 bases left in between. CDR3 coding DNA: TGTGCCAGCAGATCCAGGGTTTACAATGAGCAGTTCTTC. Its translation: CASRSRVYNEQFF.

This clonotype was observed a few times. This chain links TRBV7-9 with TRBJ2-7, with D perhaps matching TRBD1 or TRBD2 (6 bases each). Germline-derived CDR1 and CDR2 are SEHNR and FQNEAQ (reference sequence). The CDR3 is made up of 13 amino acids. Trimming shortened V by 2 bases and J by 4 bases, and 9 bases separated the two germline ends. CDR3 amino acids: CASSLRGHYEQYF. CDR3 nucleotides: TGTGCCAGCAGCTTACGGGGGCATTACGAGCAGTACTTC.

A few counts support this clonotype. The chain joins TRBV20-1 to TRBJ2-1; the D gene is possibly TRBD2 (6 bases). The CDR3 contains 16 residues. V gave up 0 bases and J gave up 1 base, with 13 bases separating them. CDR1 DFQATT and CDR2 SNEGSKA come from the germline V gene (reference sequence). CDR3 protein: CSARDLWRGSYNEQFF. The CDR3, as DNA: TGCAGTGCTAGAGATCTGTGGCGGGGATCCTACAATGAGCAGTTCTTC.

A few counts support this clonotype. The genes are TRBV7-8 and TRBJ2-1, with D unresolved. The CDR3 is made up of 15 amino acids. Germline CDR1 SGHVS, CDR2 FQNEAQ. V was cut by 1 base and J by 5 bases, with 12 bases left in between. The CDR3: CASSLGTAPHNEQFF. In DNA form, the CDR3 reads TGTGCCAGCAGCTTAGGGACCGCGCCTCACAATGAGCAGTTCTTC. Filled out from reference TRBV7-8 and TRBJ2-1, the complete variable domain reads GAGVSQSPRYKVAKRGQDVALRCDPISGHVSLFWYQQALGQGPEFLTYFQNEAQLDKSGLPSDRFFAERPEGSVSTLKIQRTQQEDSAVYLCASSLGTAPHNEQFFGPGTRLTVL.

V is TRBV20-1 and J is TRBJ2-7, with 12 bases identical to TRBD2. V shed 4 bases, J shed 2 bases, and the junction held 0 bases outside the gene matches. Germline CDR1 is DFQATT and CDR2 is SNEGSKA (reference sequence). This CDR3 region has 13 residues. The CDR3 is CSATSGGAYEQYF. The CDR3 DNA reads TGCAGTGCTACTAGCGGGGGGGCCTACGAGCAGTACTTC.

The chain couples TRBV9 to TRBJ1-5; tentatively, D is TRBD1 (5 bases). Germline loops: CDR1 SGDLS, CDR2 YYNGEE. This CDR3 region has 16 residues. V was cut by 3 bases and J by 4 bases, with 17 bases left in between. The CDR3 DNA reads TGTGCCAGCAGCGGAGCTAGGGGAGAACTGAATCAGCCCCAGCATTTT. As protein: CASSGARGELNQPQHF. Full variable domain (remainder filled in from reference TRBV9 and TRBJ1-5): DSGVTQTPKHLITATGQRVTLRCSPRSGDLSVYWYQQSLDQGLQFLIQYYNGEERAKGNILERFSAQQFPDLHSELNLSSLELGDSALYFCASSGARGELNQPQHFGDGTRLSIL.

The rearrangement links TRBV7-3 to TRBJ1-2; 9 nucleotides line up with TRBD1. CDR3 length equals 12 residues. Germline V gives CDR1 SGHTA, CDR2 FQGTGA. Losses at the gene ends were 3 bases for V and 13 bases for J; bases not matched to a gene: 6. Written as DNA, the CDR3 is TGTGCCAGCAGCTTGGGACAGGGCACCCTCACCTTC. Residues: CASSLGQGTLTF.

This rearrangement joins TRBV20-1 to TRBJ2-3; D unresolved. V dropped 7 bases and J dropped 0 bases, with 11 bases sitting between them. Germline-derived CDR1 and CDR2 are DFQATT and SNEGSKA (reference sequence). This CDR3 spans 13 amino acids. The CDR3 spells CSGAETSTDTQYF. For the CDR3, the DNA is TGCAGTGGGGCGGAGACAAGCACAGATACGCAGTATTTT.

This clonotype was picked up a small number of times. The chain uses TRBV20-1 and TRBJ1-5; TRBD1 agrees at 7 bases. The CDR3 runs to 15 residues. The V and J ends lost 1 base and 5 bases, in that order; junction bases with no gene match: 8. Germline CDR1 and CDR2: DFQATT and SNEGSKA (reference sequence). CDR3 sequence (DNA): TGCAGTGCTAGAGGTACCCAGGGGGGCGATCAGCCCCAGCATTTT. Its translation is CSARGTQGGDQPQHF.

V usage is TRBV2 and J usage is TRBJ2-7; the match to TRBD2 covers 14 bases. The closer fit of TRBJ2-5 to the DNA end suggests the J call may be wrong. CDR1 and CDR2 from the germline V gene are SNHLY and FYNNEI. This CDR3 has 15 residues. CDR3 DNA: TGTGCCAGCCGCCAGGGACTAGCGGGAGAAGAGACCCAGTACTTC. The encoded protein is CASRQGLAGEETQYF.

The table lists this clonotype with a few counts. This chain joins TRBV7-2 and TRBJ1-2; possible D gene TRBD1, 6 bases. The germline CDR1 and CDR2 sequences are SGHTA and FQGNSA. V lost 5 bases, J lost 3 bases, and 13 bases lay in between. The CDR3 spans 14 residues. This chain's CDR3 is CASSRGGADYGYTF. DNA of the CDR3: TGTGCCAGCAGCAGGGGGGGGGCAGACTATGGCTACACCTTC.

This clonotype turned up a few times. This rearrangement joins TRBV9 to TRBJ2-3, with D maybe TRBD2 (6 bases). Trimming cost V 0 bases and J 2 bases, with 10 bases left between them. Germline CDR1 is SGDLS and CDR2 is YYNGEE. The CDR3 has 15 residues. This CDR3 is CASSVVAGPTDTQYF. The CDR3 DNA follows: TGTGCCAGCAGCGTAGTGGCGGGACCCACAGATACGCAGTATTTT.

This chain uses TRBV7-8 with TRBJ2-7; D not certain. The CDR3 sequence is 12 residues long. From germline, CDR1 is SGHVS and CDR2 FQNEAQ. Trimming removed 5 bases at V and 6 bases at J, with 11 bases between. This CDR3 reads CASSRPSLEQYF. The CDR3 DNA sequence: TGTGCCAGCAGCCGACCCTCCCTCGAGCAGTACTTC.

This clonotype has just a few counts. The J gene is TRBJ2-3, the V gene TRBV11-2, with D unresolved. The CDR3 runs 15 residues. Germline values: CDR1 SGHAT, CDR2 FQNNGV. V lost 1 base and J lost 6, with 14 bases in between. The CDR3 region is CASSLVMGFDDTQYF. DNA of the CDR3: TGTGCCAGCAGCTTAGTGATGGGGTTTGACGATACGCAGTATTTT. The whole variable domain, filled in from reference TRBV11-2 and TRBJ2-3, reads EAGVAQSPRYKIIEKRQSVAFWCNPISGHATLYWYQQILGQGPKLLIQFQNNGVVDDSQLPKDRFSAERLKGVDSTLKIQPAKLEDSAVYLCASSLVMGFDDTQYFGPGTRLTVL.

This chain joins TRBV12-3 or TRBV12-4 and TRBJ1-2, with D hard to call. V was clipped by 5 bases and J by 8 bases, with 18 bases between them. The CDR3 is made up of 14 amino acids. CDR3 nucleotides: TGTGCCAGCAGTCTCTCTGGGAACCCGGGAGGCTACACCTTC. Protein product: CASSLSGNPGGYTF.

J is TRBJ2-7 and V is TRBV20-1, with unresolved D. V lost 4 bases and J 6 bases, leaving 16 bases between the germline ends. Germline values: CDR1 DFQATT, CDR2 SNEGSKA (reference sequence). The CDR3 loop spans 13 amino acids. This CDR3 reads CSAMSVSLREQYF. The CDR3 DNA follows: TGCAGTGCTATGTCGGTTTCCCTCCGCGAGCAGTACTTC.